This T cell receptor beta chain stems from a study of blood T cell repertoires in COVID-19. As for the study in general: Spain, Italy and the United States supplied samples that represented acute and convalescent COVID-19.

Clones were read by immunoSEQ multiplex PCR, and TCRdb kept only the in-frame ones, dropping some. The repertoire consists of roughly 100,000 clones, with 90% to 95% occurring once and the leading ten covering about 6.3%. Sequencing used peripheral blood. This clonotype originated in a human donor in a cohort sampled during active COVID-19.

This CDR3 is CASSLVALNSGGLQETQYF. CDR3 DNA sequence: TGTGCCAGCAGCTTAGTGGCTCTTAACAGCGGGGGGCTCCAAGAGACCCAGTACTTC. This chain links TRBV7-6 with TRBJ2-5, with 9 bases that match TRBD2. The CDR3 is made up of 19 amino acids. The trim removed 1 base at V and 1 base at J, leaving 13 bases unmatched. CDR1 and CDR2 from the germline V gene are SGHVS and FNYEAQ.